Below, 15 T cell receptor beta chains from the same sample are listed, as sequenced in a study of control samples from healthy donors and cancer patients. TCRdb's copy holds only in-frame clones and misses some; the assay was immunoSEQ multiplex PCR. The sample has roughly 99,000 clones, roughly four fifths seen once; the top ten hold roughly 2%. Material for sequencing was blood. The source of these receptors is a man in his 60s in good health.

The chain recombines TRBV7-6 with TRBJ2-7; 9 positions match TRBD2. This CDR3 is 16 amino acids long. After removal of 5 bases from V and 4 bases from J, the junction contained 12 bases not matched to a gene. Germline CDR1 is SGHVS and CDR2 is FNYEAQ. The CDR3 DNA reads TGTGCCAGCAGCCCAAGACCGGGACTAGCAGCATACGAGCAGTACTTC. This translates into CASSPRPGLAAYEQYF.

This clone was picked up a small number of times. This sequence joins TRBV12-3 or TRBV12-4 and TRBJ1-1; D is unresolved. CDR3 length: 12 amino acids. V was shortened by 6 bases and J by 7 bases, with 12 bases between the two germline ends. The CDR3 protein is CASSRASDEAFF. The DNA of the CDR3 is TGTGCCAGCAGCCGAGCGTCAGATGAAGCTTTCTTT.

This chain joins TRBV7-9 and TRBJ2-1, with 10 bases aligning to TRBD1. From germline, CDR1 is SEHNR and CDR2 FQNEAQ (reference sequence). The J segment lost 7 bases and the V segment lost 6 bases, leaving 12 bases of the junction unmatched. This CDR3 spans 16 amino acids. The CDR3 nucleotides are TGTGCCAGCAGGATTCTACCGGGACAGGGGTTGAATGAGCAGTTCTTC. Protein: CASRILPGQGLNEQFF. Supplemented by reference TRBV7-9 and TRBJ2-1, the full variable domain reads DTGVSQNPRHKITKRGQNVTFRCDPISEHNRLYWYRQTLGQGPEFLTYFQNEAQLEKSRLLSDRFSAERPKGSFSTLEIQRTEQGDSAMYLCASRILPGQGLNEQFFGPGTRLTVL.

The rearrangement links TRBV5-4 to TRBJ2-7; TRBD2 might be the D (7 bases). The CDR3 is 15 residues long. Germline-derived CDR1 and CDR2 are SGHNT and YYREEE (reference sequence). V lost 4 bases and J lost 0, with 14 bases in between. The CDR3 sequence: CASSGSGGLSYEQYF. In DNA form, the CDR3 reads TGTGCCAGCAGCGGATCGGGGGGCCTCTCCTACGAGCAGTACTTC. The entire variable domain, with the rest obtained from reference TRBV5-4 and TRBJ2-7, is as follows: ETGVTQSPTHLIKTRGQQVTLRCSSQSGHNTVSWYQQALGQGPQFIFQYYREEENGRGNFPPRFSGLQFPNYSSELNVNALELDDSALYLCASSGSGGLSYEQYFGPGTRLTVT.

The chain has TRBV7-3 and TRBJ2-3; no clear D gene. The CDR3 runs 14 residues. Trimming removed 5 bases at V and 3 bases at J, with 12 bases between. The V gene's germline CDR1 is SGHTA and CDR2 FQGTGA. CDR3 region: CASSPGLATDTQYF. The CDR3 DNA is TGTGCCAGCAGCCCGGGCTTGGCGACAGATACGCAGTATTTT.

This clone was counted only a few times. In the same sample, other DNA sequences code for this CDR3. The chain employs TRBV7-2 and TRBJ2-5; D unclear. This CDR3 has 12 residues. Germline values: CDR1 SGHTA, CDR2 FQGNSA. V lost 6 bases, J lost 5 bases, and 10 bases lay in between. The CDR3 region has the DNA TGTGCCAGCAGTCCCTCGCGGGAGACCCAGTACTTC. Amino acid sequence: CASSPSRETQYF.

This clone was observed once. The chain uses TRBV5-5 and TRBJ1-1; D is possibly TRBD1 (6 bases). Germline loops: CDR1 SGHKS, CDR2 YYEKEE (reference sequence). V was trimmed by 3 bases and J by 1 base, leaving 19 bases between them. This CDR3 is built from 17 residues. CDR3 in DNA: TGTGCCAGCAGCTGGGGGACATTATTCCTGGGGAACACTGAAGCTTTCTTT. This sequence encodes CASSWGTLFLGNTEAFF.

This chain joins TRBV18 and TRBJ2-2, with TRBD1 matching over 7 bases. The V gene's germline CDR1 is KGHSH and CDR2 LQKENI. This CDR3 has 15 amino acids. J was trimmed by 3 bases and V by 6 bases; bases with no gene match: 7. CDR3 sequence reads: CASSQRTGDTGELFF. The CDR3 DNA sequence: TGTGCCAGCTCCCAGCGGACAGGAGACACCGGGGAGCTGTTTTTT.

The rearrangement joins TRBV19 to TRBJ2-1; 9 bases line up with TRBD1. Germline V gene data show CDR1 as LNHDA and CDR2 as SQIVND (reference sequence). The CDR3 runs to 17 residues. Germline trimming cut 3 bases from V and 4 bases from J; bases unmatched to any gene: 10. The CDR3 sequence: CASSIRGDRVFYNEQFF. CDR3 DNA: TGTGCCAGTAGTATTCGTGGGGACAGGGTATTTTACAATGAGCAGTTCTTC.

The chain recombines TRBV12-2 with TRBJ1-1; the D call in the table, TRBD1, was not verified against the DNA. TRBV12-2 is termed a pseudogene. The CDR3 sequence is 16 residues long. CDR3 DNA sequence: TGTGCAAGTCGCTTAGAAGCGCAGGGGACCCACACTGAAGCTTTCTTT. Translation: CASRLEAQGTHTEAFF.

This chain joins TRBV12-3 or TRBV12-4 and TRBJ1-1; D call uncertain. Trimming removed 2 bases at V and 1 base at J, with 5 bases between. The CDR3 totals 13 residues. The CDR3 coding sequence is TGTGCCAGCAGTTTATGGGGGAACACTGAAGCTTTCTTT. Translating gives CASSLWGNTEAFF.

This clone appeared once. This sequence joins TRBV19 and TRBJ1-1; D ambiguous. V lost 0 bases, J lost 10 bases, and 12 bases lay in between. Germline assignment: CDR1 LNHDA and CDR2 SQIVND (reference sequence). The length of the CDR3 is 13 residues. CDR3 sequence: CASSIDRPYGAFF. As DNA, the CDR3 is TGTGCCAGTAGTATAGACAGACCATACGGAGCTTTCTTT.

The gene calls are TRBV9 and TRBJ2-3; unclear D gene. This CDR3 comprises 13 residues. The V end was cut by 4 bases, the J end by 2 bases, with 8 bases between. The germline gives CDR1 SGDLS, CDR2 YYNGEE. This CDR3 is CASSLLNTDTQYF. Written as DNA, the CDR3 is TGTGCCAGCAGCCTTCTAAACACAGATACGCAGTATTTT.

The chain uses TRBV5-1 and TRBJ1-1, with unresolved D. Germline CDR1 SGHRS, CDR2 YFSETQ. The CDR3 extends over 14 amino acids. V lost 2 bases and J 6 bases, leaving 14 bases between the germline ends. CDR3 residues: CASSFRGSDSEAFF. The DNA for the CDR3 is TGCGCCAGCAGCTTCAGAGGATCAGACTCTGAAGCTTTCTTT.

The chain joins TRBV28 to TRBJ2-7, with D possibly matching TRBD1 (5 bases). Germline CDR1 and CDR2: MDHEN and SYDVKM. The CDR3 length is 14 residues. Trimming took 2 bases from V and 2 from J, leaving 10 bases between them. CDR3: CASSLRQGAYEQYF. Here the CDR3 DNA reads TGTGCCAGCAGTTTACGCCAGGGCGCCTACGAGCAGTACTTC. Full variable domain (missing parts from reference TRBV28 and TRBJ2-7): DVKVTQSSRYLVKRTGEKVFLECVQDMDHENMFWYRQDPGLGLRLIYFSYDVKMKEKGDIPEGYSVSREKKERFSLILESASTNQTSMYLCASSLRQGAYEQYFGPGTRLTVT.